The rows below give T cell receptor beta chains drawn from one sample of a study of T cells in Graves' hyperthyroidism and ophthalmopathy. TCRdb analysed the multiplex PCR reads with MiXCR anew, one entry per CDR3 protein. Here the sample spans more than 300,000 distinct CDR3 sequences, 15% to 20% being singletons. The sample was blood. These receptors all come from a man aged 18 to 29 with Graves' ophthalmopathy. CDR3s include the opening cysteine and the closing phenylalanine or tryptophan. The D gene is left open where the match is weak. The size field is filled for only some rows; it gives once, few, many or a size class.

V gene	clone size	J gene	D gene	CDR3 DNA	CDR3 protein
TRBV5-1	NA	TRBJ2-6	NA	TGCGCCAGCAGCTTGTTTAGGGGAGCAGGGGCCAACGTCCTGACTTTC	CASSLFRGAGANVLTF
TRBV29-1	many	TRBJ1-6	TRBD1	TGCAGCGTGGCGACAGGGGGGAGTTCACCCCTCCACTTT	CSVATGGSSPLHF
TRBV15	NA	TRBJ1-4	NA	TGTGCCACCAGCAGACCTGGACTAGGGGAAAAACTGTTTTTT	CATSRPGLGEKLFF
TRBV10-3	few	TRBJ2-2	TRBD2	TGTGCCATCATCCGACTCGGCGGGGGTAACACCGGGGAGCTGTTTTTT	CAIIRLGGGNTGELFF
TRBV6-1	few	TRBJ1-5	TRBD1	TGTGCCACTTCTCCGGGACAGGGCAACAATCAGCCCCAGCATTTT	CATSPGQGNNQPQHF
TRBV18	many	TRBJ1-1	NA	TGTGCCAGCTCACCACGGCCTCTTTACACTGAAGCTTTCTTT	CASSPRPLYTEAFF
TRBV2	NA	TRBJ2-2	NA	TGTGCCAGCAGTGTGAGTGGCGGGGAGCTGTTTTTT	CASSVSGGELFF
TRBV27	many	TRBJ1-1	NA	TGTGCCAGCAGTTTGTCCCCCCCCCCCAGGGCCGGCCGGGACACTGAAGCTTTCTTT	CASSLSPPPRAGRDTEAFF
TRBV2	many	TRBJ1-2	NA	TGTGCCAGCAAGGGTGGCGAAGGGACTGGCTACACCTTC	CASKGGEGTGYTF
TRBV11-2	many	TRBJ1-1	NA	TGTGCCAGCAGCTTAGACAGGGTGAACACTGAAGCTTTCTTT	CASSLDRVNTEAFF
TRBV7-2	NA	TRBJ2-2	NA	TGTGCCAGCAGCCCCCACCTCGCCGGGGAGCTGTTTTTT	CASSPHLAGELFF
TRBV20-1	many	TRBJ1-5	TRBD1	TGCAGTGCCCCGGACAGGGAGGGCAATCAGCCCCAGCATTTT	CSAPDREGNQPQHF
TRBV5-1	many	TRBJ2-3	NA	TGCGCCAGCAGCCCGGCTAGCACAGATACGCAGTATTTT	CASSPASTDTQYF
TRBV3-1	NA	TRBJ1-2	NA	TGTGCCAGCAGCCCAGAGGGGGTTTATGGCTACACCTTC	CASSPEGVYGYTF
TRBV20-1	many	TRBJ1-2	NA	TGCAGTGGTACGACAACCGGGGCAGCGGGGGGCTACACCTTC	CSGTTTGAAGGYTF
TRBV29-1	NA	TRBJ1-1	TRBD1	TGCAGCTCAGTTACCCGGCCCGGGACCGACAGGGGCCAGACTGAAGCTTTCTTT	CSSVTRPGTDRGQTEAFF
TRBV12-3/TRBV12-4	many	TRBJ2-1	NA	TGTGCCAGCAGTTTCACCGAGATAGGTAGGAATGAGCAGTTCTTC	CASSFTEIGRNEQFF
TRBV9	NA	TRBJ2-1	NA	TGTGCCAGCAGCCCTTCGGCAAGACAGCCTAACAATGAGCAGTTCTTC	CASSPSARQPNNEQFF
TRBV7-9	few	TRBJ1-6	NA	TGTGCCAGCAGCCCCCCCGGCGCCTCTAGTCTCCACTTT	CASSPPGASSLHF
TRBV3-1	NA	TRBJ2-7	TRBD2	TGTGCCAGCAGCCCTACACTAGCGCCCGGCTACGAGCAGTACTTC	CASSPTLAPGYEQYF
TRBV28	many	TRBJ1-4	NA	TGTGCCAGCAGTTTACCCGCGGGGACCCAAAAACTGTTTTTT	CASSLPAGTQKLFF
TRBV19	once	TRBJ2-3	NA	TGTGCCAGTAGTATACAGGAGGTAAAAGATACGCAGTATTTT	CASSIQEVKDTQYF
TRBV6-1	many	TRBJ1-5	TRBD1	TGTGCCAGCAGAGCCGGGACAGGGGATCGGCCCCAGCATTTT	CASRAGTGDRPQHF
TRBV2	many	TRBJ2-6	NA	TGTGCCAGCAGTGAAGCGCCTGGGGCCAACGTCCTGACTTTC	CASSEAPGANVLTF
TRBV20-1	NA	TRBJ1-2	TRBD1	TGCAGTGCGAGTACGTGGACAGGGATCTATGGCTACACCTTC	CSASTWTGIYGYTF
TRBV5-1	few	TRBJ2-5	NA	TGCGCCAGCAGCAGGCAGTTTATTGGCGAAGAGACCCAGTACTTC	CASSRQFIGEETQYF
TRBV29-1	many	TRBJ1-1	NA	TGCAGCTCCTGGGAGGGGGGGAACACTGAAGCTTTCTTT	CSSWEGGNTEAFF
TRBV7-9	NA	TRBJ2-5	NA	TGTGCCAGCAGCTTAGGCGCCGGGACTTTGCAAGAGACCCAGTACTTC	CASSLGAGTLQETQYF
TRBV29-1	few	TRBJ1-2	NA	TGCAGCGTAGTCCTCGACGGGCCCTATAACTATGGCTACACCTTC	CSVVLDGPYNYGYTF
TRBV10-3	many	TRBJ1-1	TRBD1	TGTGCCATCAGTGACTGGACAGGGAGGGACACTGAAGCTTTCTTT	CAISDWTGRDTEAFF
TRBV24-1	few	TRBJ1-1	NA	TGTGCCACCAGAGTAGTCATGAACACTGAAGCTTTCTTT	CATRVVMNTEAFF
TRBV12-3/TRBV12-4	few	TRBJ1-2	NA	TGTGCCAGCAGTTTAGGGAGCATCAACTATGGCTACACCTTC	CASSLGSINYGYTF
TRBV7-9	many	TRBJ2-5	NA	TGTGCCAGCAGGAACTTAGGGGAGACCCAGTACTTC	CASRNLGETQYF
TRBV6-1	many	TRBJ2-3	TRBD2	TGTGCCAGCAGTGAGGCGGGGGGTGGTAGAGATACGCAGTATTTT	CASSEAGGGRDTQYF
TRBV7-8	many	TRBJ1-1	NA	TGTGCCAGCAGCTCCTCAGTCGCTGAAGCTTTCTTT	CASSSSVAEAFF
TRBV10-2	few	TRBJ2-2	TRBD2	TGCGCCAGCAGTGCACTAGCGGGGGGAAACGGGGAGCTGTTTTTT	CASSALAGGNGELFF
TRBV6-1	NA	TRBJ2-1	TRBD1	TGTGCCAGCAGTCAAAGCGGACAGGTGTACAATGAGCAGTTCTTC	CASSQSGQVYNEQFF
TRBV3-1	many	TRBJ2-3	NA	TGTGCCAGCGGAGGAGGAAGGGGGGCGGATACGCAGTATTTT	CASGGGRGADTQYF
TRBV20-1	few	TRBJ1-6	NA	TGCAGTGCTAGACGGGCGCTCAGCTCCTATAATTCACCCCTCCACTTT	CSARRALSSYNSPLHF
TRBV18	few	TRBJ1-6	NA	TGTGCCAGCTCACCGAGGGTGGATTATAATTCACCCCTCCACTTT	CASSPRVDYNSPLHF
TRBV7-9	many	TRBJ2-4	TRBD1	TGTGCCAGCAGCCTTGGACAGGGAGACATTCAGTACTTC	CASSLGQGDIQYF
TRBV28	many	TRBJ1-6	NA	TGTGCCAGCATCCCCCGGGGGAGCGGGGTTAATTCACCCCTCCACTTT	CASIPRGSGVNSPLHF
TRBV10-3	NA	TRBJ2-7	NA	TGTGCCATCAAAGCGGAAGGCGAGCAGTACTTC	CAIKAEGEQYF
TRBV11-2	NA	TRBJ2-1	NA	TGTGCCAGCAGCTTAGGTTATATCTACAATGAGCAGTTCTTC	CASSLGYIYNEQFF
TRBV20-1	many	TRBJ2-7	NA	TGCAGTGCTAGTGACCCGGGACGGAACGACGGCGAGCAGTACTTC	CSASDPGRNDGEQYF